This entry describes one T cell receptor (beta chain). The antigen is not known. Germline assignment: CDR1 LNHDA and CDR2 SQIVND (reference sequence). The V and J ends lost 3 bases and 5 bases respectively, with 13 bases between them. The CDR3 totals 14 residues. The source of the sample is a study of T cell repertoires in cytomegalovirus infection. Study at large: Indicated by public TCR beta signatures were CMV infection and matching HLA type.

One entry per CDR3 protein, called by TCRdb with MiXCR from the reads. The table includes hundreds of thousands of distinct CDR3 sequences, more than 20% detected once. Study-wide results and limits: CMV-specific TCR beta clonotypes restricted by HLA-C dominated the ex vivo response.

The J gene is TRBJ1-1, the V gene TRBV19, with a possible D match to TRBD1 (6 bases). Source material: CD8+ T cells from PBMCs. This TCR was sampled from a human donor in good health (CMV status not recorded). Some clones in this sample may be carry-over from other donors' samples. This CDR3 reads CASSIGGGRTEAFF. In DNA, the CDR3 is TGTGCCAGTAGTATCGGGGGCGGACGGACTGAAGCTTTCTTT.